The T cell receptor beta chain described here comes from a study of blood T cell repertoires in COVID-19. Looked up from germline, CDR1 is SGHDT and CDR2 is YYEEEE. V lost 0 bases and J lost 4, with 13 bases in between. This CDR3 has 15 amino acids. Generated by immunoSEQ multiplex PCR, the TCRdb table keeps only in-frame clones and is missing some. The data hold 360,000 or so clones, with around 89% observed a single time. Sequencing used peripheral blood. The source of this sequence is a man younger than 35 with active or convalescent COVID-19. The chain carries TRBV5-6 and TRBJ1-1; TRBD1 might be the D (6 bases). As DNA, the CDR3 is TGTGCCAGCAGCTTGGTGCGGGGGCTGGCCACTGAAGCTTTCTTT. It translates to CASSLVRGLATEAFF. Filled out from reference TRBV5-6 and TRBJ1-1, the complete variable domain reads DAGVTQSPTHLIKTRGQQVTLRCSPKSGHDTVSWYQQALGQGPQFIFQYYEEEERQRGNFPDRFSGHQFPNYSSELNVNALLLGDSALYLCASSLVRGLATEAFFGQGTRLTVV.